The sequence of this TCR beta chain was determined in a study of cytomegalovirus exposure and HLA in healthy donors. CDR1 is SNHLY and CDR2 is FYNNEI in the germline V gene. The CDR3 spans 13 residues. The V gene lost 8 bases and the J gene lost 0 bases, with 7 bases spanning the gap. Turning to this clone: Its antigen is as yet unknown.

Whole-study findings and limits: Diagnosis of cytomegalovirus status made by the classifier reportedly showed high specificity and sensitivity. One variant, a missense change in DCLRE1C, was linked in a later analysis to TCR beta V- and J-gene trimming. Among donors in an Asian-associated ancestry cluster, a later analysis reportedly found fewer N-insertions than the roughly 670-donor mean.

Healthy donors of bone marrow made up the group. Vbeta (60) and Jbeta (13) primers were used in the PCR. Clones were sequenced by immunoSEQ multiplex PCR, and TCRdb holds only the in-frame ones, with some missing. Of over 55,000 clones in the sample, roughly nine tenths were seen once. The sequence was obtained from a woman younger than 45 in good health and CMV-seropositive. Sequenced input: PBMCs. The J gene is TRBJ2-2, the V gene TRBV2; D not resolved. The DNA of the CDR3 is TGTGCCAGCCGTTTTACGAACACCGGGGAGCTGTTTTTT. It specifies CASRFTNTGELFF.